The text below deals with one T cell receptor (beta chain). Antigen specificity is unknown. These data originate in a study of beta chain features in type 1 diabetes. At the level of the study: In age, gender and cell yields, patients were similar to healthy donors. Sorted cells from all samples, numbering approximately 110,000,000, were examined. Whole-study results and caveats: Resolution of whether HLA type affects TCRB rearrangement was not achieved here. Relative to healthy donors, patients appeared to have naive, central memory and Treg TCRB repertoires that were more similar. Shortening that was moderate but significant affected the TCRB CDR3s of Type 1 diabetes patients in all four CD4+ subsets.

Expressed TCRB transcripts were sequenced after all isolated RNA was converted to cDNA. Assay used: immunoSEQ multiplex PCR; TCRdb lists only in-frame clones, some missing. The table lists fewer than 450,000 clones, about 13% of them singletons. The CDR3 consists of 16 residues. The V gene end was trimmed by 1 base and the J gene end by 9 bases; junction bases not matched to a gene: 10. CDR1 is LGHNA and CDR2 is YSLEER in the germline V gene. Sequencing used naive CD4+ T cells from blood. The sequence was obtained from a woman between 18 and 29 years old with type 1 diabetes. The chain couples TRBV4-3 to TRBJ2-1, with TRBD1 matching 9 bases. CDR3 nucleotide sequence: TGCGCCAGCAGCCAAGGTATACGACAGGGGGAAAGTGAGCAGTTCTTC. It yields the protein CASSQGIRQGESEQFF.